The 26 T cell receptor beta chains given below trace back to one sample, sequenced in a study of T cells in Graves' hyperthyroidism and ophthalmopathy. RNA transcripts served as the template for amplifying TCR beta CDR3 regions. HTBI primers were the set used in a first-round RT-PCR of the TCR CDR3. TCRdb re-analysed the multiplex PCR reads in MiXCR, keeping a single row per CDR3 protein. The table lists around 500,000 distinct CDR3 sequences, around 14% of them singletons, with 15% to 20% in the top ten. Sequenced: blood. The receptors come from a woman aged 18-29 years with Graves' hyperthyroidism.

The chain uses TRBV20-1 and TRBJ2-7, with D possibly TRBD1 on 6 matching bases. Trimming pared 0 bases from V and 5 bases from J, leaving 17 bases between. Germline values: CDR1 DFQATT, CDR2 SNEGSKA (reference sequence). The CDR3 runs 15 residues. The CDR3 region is CSAREPTGNGDEQYF. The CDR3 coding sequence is TGCAGTGCTAGAGAACCCACAGGGAATGGCGACGAGCAGTACTTC.

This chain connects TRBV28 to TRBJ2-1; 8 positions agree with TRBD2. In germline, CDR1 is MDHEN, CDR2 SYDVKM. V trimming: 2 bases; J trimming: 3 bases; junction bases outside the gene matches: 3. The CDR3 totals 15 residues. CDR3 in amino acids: CASSLNSGSYNEQFF. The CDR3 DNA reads TGTGCCAGCAGTTTAAACAGCGGGAGCTACAATGAGCAGTTCTTC.

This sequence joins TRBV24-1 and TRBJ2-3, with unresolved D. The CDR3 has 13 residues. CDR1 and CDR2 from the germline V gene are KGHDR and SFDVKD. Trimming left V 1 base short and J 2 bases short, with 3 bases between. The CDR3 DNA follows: TGTGCCACCAGTGATTTTGTCACAGATACGCAGTATTTT. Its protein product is CATSDFVTDTQYF.

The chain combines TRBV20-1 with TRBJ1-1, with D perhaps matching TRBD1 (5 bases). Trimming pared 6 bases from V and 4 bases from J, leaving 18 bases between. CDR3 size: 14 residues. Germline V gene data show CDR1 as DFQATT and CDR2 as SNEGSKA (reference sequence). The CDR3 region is CSARHVIGGTEAFF. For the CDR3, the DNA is TGCAGTGCCCGGCATGTGATTGGGGGCACTGAAGCTTTCTTT.

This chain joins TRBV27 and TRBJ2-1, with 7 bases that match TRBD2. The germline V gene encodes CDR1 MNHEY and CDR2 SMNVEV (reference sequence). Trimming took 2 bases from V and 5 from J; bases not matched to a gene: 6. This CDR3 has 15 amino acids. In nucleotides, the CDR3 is TGTGCCAGCAGTTTACGGCGGGAGCGCGACAATGAGCAGTTCTTC. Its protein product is CASSLRRERDNEQFF.

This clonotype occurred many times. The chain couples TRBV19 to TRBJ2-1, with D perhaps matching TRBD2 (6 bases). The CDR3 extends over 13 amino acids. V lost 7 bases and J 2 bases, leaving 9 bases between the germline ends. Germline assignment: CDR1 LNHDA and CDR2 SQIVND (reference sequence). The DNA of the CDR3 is TGTGCCAGTACGGGAGATCCCTACAATGAGCAGTTCTTC. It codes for CASTGDPYNEQFF. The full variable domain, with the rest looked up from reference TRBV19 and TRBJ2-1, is DGGITQSPKYLFRKEGQNVTLSCEQNLNHDAMYWYRQDPGQGLRLIYYSQIVNDFQKGDIAEGYSVSREKKESFPLTVTSAQKNPTAFYLCASTGDPYNEQFFGPGTRLTVL.

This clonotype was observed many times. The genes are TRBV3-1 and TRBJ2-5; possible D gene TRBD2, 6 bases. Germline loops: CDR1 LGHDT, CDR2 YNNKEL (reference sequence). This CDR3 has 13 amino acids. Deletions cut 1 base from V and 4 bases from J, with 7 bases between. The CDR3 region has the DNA TGTGCCAGCAGCCAAGGGGGAGGAGAGACCCAGTACTTC. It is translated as CASSQGGGETQYF.

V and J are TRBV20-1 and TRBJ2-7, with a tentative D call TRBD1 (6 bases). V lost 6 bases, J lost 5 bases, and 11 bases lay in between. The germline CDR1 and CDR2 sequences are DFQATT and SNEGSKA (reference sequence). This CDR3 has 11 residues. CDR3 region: CSAKQGNEQYV. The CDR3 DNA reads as TGCAGTGCAAAACAGGGTAACGAGCAGTACGTC.

The chain's CDR3 is CASSYPQGDYEKLFF. For the CDR3, the DNA is TGTGCCAGCAGTTATCCACAGGGGGATTACGAAAAACTGTTTTTT. V gene TRBV11-3 combines with J gene TRBJ1-4; 8 bases fit TRBD1. Germline V gene data show CDR1 as SGHNT and CDR2 as YENEEA. There are 15 residues in the CDR3. The junction had 11 bases not matched to a gene; V was cut back by 6 bases and J by 8 bases.

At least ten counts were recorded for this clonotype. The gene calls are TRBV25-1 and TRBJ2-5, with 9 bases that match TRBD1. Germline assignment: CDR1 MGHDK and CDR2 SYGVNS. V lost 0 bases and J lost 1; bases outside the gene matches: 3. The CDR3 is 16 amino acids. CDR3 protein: CASSEYPGQGQETQYF. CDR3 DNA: TGTGCCAGCAGTGAATATCCGGGACAGGGCCAAGAGACCCAGTACTTC.

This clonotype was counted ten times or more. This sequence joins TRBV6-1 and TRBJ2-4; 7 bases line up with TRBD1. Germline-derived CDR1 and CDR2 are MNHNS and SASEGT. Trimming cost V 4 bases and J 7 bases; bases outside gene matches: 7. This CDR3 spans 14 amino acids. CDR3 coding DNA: TGTGCCAGCAGTGCCACAGGGGTTCGGAACATTCAGTACTTC. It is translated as CASSATGVRNIQYF.

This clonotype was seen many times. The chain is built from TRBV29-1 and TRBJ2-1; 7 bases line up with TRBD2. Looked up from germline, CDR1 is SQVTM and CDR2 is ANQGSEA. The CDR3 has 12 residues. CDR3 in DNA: TGCAGTGGGGGGGGAACCGCCAATGAGCAGTTCTTC. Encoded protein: CSGGGTANEQFF.

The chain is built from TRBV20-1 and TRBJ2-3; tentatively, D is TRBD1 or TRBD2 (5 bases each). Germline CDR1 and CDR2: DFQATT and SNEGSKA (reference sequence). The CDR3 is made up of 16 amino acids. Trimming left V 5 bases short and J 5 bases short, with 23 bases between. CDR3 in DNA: TGCAGTGCTCTACAAATAGTTGGGGGTCGGGTAGATACGCAGTATTTT. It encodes CSALQIVGGRVDTQYF.

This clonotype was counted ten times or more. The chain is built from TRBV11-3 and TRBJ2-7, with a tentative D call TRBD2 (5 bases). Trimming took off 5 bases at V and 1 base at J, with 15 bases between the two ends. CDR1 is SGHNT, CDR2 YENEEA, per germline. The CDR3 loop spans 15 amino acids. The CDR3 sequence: CASSTSGRGSYEQYF. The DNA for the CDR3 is TGTGCCAGCAGCACAAGCGGACGTGGGTCCTACGAGCAGTACTTC.

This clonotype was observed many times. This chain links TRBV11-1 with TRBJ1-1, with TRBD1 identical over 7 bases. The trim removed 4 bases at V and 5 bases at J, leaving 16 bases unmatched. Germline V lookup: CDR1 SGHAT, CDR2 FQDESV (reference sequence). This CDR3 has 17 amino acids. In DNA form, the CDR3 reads TGTGCCAGCAGCTCCAGGGGGGGGACTATCGTTGAGACTGAAGCTTTCTTT. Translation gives CASSSRGGTIVETEAFF.

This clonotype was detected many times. The CDR3 nucleotides are TGTGCCAGCCTGGCCGGTAGAAACACCGGGGAGCTGTTTTTT. Encoded protein: CASLAGRNTGELFF. The V and J genes are TRBV7-9 and TRBJ2-2, with no clear D. Trimming removed 8 bases at V and 2 bases at J, with 12 bases between. Looked up from germline, CDR1 is SEHNR and CDR2 is FQNEAQ (reference sequence). There are 14 residues in the CDR3.

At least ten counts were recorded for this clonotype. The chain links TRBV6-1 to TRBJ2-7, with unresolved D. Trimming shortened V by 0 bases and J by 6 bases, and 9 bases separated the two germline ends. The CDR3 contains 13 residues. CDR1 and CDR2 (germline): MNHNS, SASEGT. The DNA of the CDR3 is TGTGCCAGCAGTGAAGCAGGTGGGGTCGAGCAGTACGTC. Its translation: CASSEAGGVEQYV.

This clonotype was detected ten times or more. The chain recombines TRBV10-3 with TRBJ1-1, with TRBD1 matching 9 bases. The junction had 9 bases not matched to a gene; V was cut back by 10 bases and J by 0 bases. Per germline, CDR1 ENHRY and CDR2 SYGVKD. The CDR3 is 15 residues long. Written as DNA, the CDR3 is TGTGCCAGCGCAGGGACAGGGCCACTGAACACTGAAGCTTTCTTT. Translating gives CASAGTGPLNTEAFF.

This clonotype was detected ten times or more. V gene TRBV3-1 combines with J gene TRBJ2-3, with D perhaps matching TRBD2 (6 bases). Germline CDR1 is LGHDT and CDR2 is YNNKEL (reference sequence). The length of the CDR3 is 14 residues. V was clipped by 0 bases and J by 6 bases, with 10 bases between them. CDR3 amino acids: CASSQERGWDTQYF. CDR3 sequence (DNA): TGTGCCAGCAGCCAAGAGCGGGGTTGGGATACGCAGTATTTT.

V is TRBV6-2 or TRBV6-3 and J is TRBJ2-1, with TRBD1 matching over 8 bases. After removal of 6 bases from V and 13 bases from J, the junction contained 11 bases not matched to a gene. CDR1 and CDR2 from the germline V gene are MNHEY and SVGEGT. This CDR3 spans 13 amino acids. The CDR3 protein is CASRGQVEGIQFF. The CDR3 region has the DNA TGTGCCAGCAGGGGACAGGTGGAAGGCATCCAGTTCTTC.

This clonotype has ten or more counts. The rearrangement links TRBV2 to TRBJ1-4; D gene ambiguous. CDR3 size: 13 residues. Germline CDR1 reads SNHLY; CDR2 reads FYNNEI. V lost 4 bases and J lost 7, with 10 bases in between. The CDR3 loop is CASSVGAAEKLFF. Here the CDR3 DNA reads TGTGCCAGCAGTGTTGGAGCCGCTGAAAAACTGTTTTTT.

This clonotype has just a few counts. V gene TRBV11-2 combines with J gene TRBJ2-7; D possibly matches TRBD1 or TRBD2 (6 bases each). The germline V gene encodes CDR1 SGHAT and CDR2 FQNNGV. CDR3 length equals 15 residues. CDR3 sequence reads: CASSLAGGIIYERYV. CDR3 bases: TGTGCCAGCAGCTTAGCCGGGGGCATTATCTACGAGCGGTACGTC.

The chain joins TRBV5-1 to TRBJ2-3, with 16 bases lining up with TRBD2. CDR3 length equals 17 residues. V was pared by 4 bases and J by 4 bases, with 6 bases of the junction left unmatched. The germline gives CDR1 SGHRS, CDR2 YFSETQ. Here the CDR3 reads CASSVGTSGRDPDTQYF. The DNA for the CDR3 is TGCGCCAGCAGCGTGGGGACTAGCGGGAGGGACCCAGATACGCAGTATTTT.

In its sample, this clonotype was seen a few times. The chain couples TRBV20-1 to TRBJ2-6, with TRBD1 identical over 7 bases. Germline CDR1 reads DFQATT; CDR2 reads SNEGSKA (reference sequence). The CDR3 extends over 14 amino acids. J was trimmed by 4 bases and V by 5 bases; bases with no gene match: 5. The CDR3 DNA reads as TGCAGTGCTGACAGGGCTGAAGGGGCCAACGTCCTGACTTTC. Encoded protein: CSADRAEGANVLTF.

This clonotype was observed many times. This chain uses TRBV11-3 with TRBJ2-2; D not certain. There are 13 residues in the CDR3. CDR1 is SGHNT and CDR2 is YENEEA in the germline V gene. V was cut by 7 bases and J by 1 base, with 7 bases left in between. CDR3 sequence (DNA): TGTGCCAGCATGCTCGGGAACACCGGGGAGCTGTTTTTT. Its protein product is CASMLGNTGELFF.

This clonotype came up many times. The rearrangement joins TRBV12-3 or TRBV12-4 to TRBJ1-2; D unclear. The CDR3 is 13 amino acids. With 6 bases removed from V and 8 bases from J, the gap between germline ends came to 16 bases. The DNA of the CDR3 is TGTGCCAGCAGCCTTGGGATTCAAGGGGGCTACACCTTC. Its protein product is CASSLGIQGGYTF.